A selection of T cell receptor beta chains follows, all from one sample in a study of shared clonotypes between healthy human individuals. Repertoires were generated with immunoSEQ multiplex PCR, while TCRdb's copy carries only in-frame clones and drops some. The table records about 2.4 million clones, roughly 93% of them present only once. Sequenced input: naive CD4+ T cells from PBMCs. The receptors come from a young man in good health. Some clones in this sample may be carry-over from other donors' samples. CDR3s include the opening cysteine and the closing phenylalanine or tryptophan. D genes are given only for firm matches. Not all rows give a size; the values are once, few, many and, for expanded clones, a class.

>TRBJ1-1|TRBV6-5|NA|NA
CASRPGTDYTEAFF
TGTGCCAGCAGGCCCGGGACGGATTACACTGAAGCTTTCTTT
>TRBJ2-2|TRBV18|TRBD2|NA
CASSPPERTSEAGELFF
TGTGCCAGCTCACCCCCGGAGCGGACTAGCGAAGCCGGGGAGCTGTTTTTT
>TRBJ2-2|TRBV28|NA|NA
CASQLRTGELFF
TGTGCCAGCCAACTCAGAACCGGGGAGCTGTTTTTT
>TRBJ1-2|TRBV5-1|NA|NA
CASSSSRLTNYGYTF
TGCGCCAGCAGCTCATCGAGATTGACTAACTATGGCTACACCTTC
>TRBJ1-3|TRBV6-9|NA|NA
CASSYKVDRSSLSGNTIYF
TGTGCCAGCAGTTATAAGGTGGATCGATCCTCTCTCTCTGGAAACACCATATATTTT
>TRBJ2-7|TRBV5-1|NA|NA
CASSSAGQGVEQYF
TGCGCCAGCAGCTCGGCGGGACAAGGGGTCGAGCAGTACTTC
>TRBJ1-5|TRBV7-8|NA|NA
CASSFPQQPQHF
TGTGCCAGCAGCTTCCCCCAGCAGCCCCAGCATTTT
>TRBJ2-1|TRBV5-4|NA|NA
CASSWSPSTGRGYNEQFF
TGTGCCAGCAGCTGGAGCCCCTCGACGGGACGGGGATACAATGAGCAGTTCTTC
>TRBJ2-1|TRBV5-1|TRBD2|NA
CTSSSAQSGVYNEQFF
TGCACCAGCAGCTCCGCCCAAAGCGGGGTTTACAATGAGCAGTTCTTC
>TRBJ1-2|TRBV19|NA|NA
CASSSSGYGYTF
TGTGCCAGTAGTTCGTCAGGCTATGGCTACACCTTC
>TRBJ2-7|TRBV5-1|TRBD1|once
CASSWGQLPEQYF
TGCGCCAGCAGCTGGGGACAGCTCCCCGAGCAGTACTTC
>TRBJ2-2|TRBV7-3|NA|NA
CASSFQANTGELFF
TGTGCCAGCAGCTTTCAAGCGAACACCGGGGAGCTGTTTTTT
>TRBJ2-1|TRBV30|TRBD1|NA
CAWSDLTGGNEQFF
TGTGCCTGGAGTGATCTTACAGGGGGGAATGAGCAGTTCTTC
>TRBJ1-1|TRBV27|TRBD1|NA
CASSSWDSLSEAFF
TGTGCCAGCAGTTCCTGGGACAGCCTTTCTGAAGCTTTCTTT
>TRBJ2-7|TRBV5-1|TRBD1|NA
CASSLGTGWYEQYF
TGCGCCAGCAGCTTAGGGACAGGGTGGTACGAGCAGTACTTC
>TRBJ2-7|TRBV11-3|NA|NA
CASSSGDKAYEQYF
TGTGCCAGCAGCTCCGGGGATAAAGCCTACGAGCAGTACTTC
>TRBJ2-7|TRBV27|TRBD2|NA
CASSFTTSGRLYF
TGTGCCAGCAGTTTCACTACTAGCGGGAGGCTGTACTTC
>TRBJ2-7|TRBV7-9|TRBD1|few
CASSPRGQGHYEQYF
TGTGCCAGCAGCCCTCGGGGACAGGGTCACTACGAGCAGTACTTC
>TRBJ2-7|TRBV4-1|TRBD2|NA
CASSQVYFGATSGTATGQYF
TGCGCCAGCAGCCAAGTGTATTTCGGCGCTACTAGCGGGACAGCTACCGGGCAGTACTTC
>TRBJ1-5|TRBV7-8|NA|NA
CASSPGTVNSNQPQHF
TGTGCCAGCAGCCCCGGGACGGTAAATAGCAATCAGCCCCAGCATTTT
>TRBJ1-2|TRBV11-1|TRBD1|NA
CASSLGQGVNYGYTF
TGTGCCAGCAGCTTGGGACAGGGGGTTAACTATGGCTACACCTTC
>TRBJ2-2|TRBV7-2|NA|NA
CASSLGVGGTGELFF
TGTGCCAGCAGCTTAGGGGTTGGAGGTACCGGGGAGCTGTTTTTT
>TRBJ2-5|TRBV25-1|NA|NA
CASSRTLANSGETQYF
TGTGCCAGCAGTCGAACATTAGCCAACAGCGGGGAGACCCAGTACTTC
>TRBJ1-2|TRBV30|NA|NA
CAWSVLARRNYGYTF
TGTGCCTGGAGTGTACTTGCCAGACGGAACTATGGCTACACCTTC
>TRBJ2-6|TRBV28|TRBD1|once
CASSSGGSGANVLTF
TGTGCCAGCAGTTCAGGGGGTTCTGGGGCCAACGTCCTGACTTTC
>TRBJ2-1|TRBV5-1|NA|NA
CASSLEAGGYNEQFF
TGCGCCAGCAGCTTAGAAGCGGGTGGATACAATGAGCAGTTCTTC
>TRBJ2-2|TRBV7-2|TRBD1|once
CASSQRGRGQNTGELFF
TGTGCCAGCAGCCAAAGAGGCAGGGGGCAGAACACCGGGGAGCTGTTTTTT
>TRBJ2-3|TRBV6-5|NA|NA
CASSYWFVGSTDTQYF
TGTGCCAGCAGTTACTGGTTCGTTGGTAGCACAGATACGCAGTATTTT
>TRBJ1-5|TRBV18|TRBD1|NA
CASSPNTGDDGNQPQHF
TGTGCCAGCTCACCGAATACAGGGGATGATGGCAATCAGCCCCAGCATTTT
>TRBJ1-2|TRBV28|TRBD1|NA
CASSSPPGQGGIGYTF
TGTGCCAGCAGTTCTCCCCCGGGACAGGGTGGGATTGGCTACACCTTC
>TRBJ2-3|TRBV28|TRBD2|NA
CASSLAGGLDTQYF
TGTGCCAGCAGTTTGGCGGGAGGGCTCGATACGCAGTATTTT
>TRBJ2-5|TRBV28|NA|NA
CASSPAGVETQYF
TGTGCCAGCAGTCCTGCTGGAGTAGAGACCCAGTACTTC
>TRBJ1-2|TRBV4-1|TRBD1|few
CASSQVGQGYGYTF
TGCGCCAGCAGCCAAGTAGGACAGGGATATGGCTACACCTTC
>TRBJ2-7|TRBV27|TRBD2|NA
CASSLTAGGLEQYF
TGTGCCAGCAGTTTAACAGCGGGAGGGCTCGAGCAGTACTTC
>TRBJ2-7|TRBV25-1|TRBD2|NA
CASSAQGLAGASSYEQYF
TGTGCCAGCAGTGCCCAGGGACTAGCGGGGGCAAGCTCCTACGAGCAGTACTTC
>TRBJ1-1|TRBV18|NA|NA
CASSRGTNTEAFF
TGTGCCAGCTCACGCGGGACGAACACTGAAGCTTTCTTT
>TRBJ2-7|TRBV11-2|NA|NA
CASSSPVVAGPYF
TGTGCCAGCAGCTCCCCGGTAGTAGCCGGGCCTTACTTC
>TRBJ2-3|TRBV7-9|NA|NA
CASSLDWGTDTQYF
TGTGCCAGCAGCTTAGATTGGGGAACAGATACGCAGTATTTT
>TRBJ1-1|TRBV27|TRBD1|NA
CASKSRDSLGNTEAFF
TGTGCCAGTAAATCTCGGGACAGCCTTGGGAACACTGAAGCTTTCTTT
>TRBJ1-5|TRBV28|TRBD1|NA
CASSRVGQVFQPQHF
TGTGCCAGCAGTAGAGTGGGACAGGTGTTCCAGCCCCAGCATTTT
>TRBJ2-7|TRBV5-4|NA|NA
CASSPRNSYEQYF
TGTGCCAGCAGCCCCCGGAACTCCTACGAGCAGTACTTC
>TRBJ1-1|TRBV11-2|NA|NA
CASSYRNLYEAFF
TGTGCCAGCAGCTACCGCAACCTGTATGAAGCTTTCTTT
>TRBJ2-1|TRBV5-4|NA|NA
CASSLGGAVSYNEQFF
TGTGCCAGCAGCTTGGGCGGGGCGGTCTCCTACAATGAGCAGTTCTTC
>TRBJ1-5|TRBV2|NA|NA
CASSEGAFSNQPQHF
TGTGCCAGCAGTGAAGGGGCCTTTAGCAATCAGCCCCAGCATTTT
>TRBJ2-1|TRBV4-1|TRBD2|once
CASSQAGLAGASYNEQFF
TGCGCCAGCAGCCAAGCGGGACTAGCGGGAGCGAGTTACAATGAGCAGTTCTTC
>TRBJ2-2|TRBV4-1|NA|NA
CASSQEQRTGELFF
TGCGCCAGCAGCCAAGAGCAGCGGACCGGGGAGCTGTTTTTT
>TRBJ1-1|TRBV20-1|NA|few
CSAETTEAFF
TGCAGTGCTGAGACAACGGAAGCTTTCTTT
>TRBJ2-3|TRBV27|TRBD2|NA
CASSLSLGLAGADTQYF
TGTGCCAGCAGTTTATCCTTGGGACTAGCGGGAGCAGATACGCAGTATTTT
>TRBJ2-3|TRBV5-1|NA|NA
CASSWDSTDTQYF
TGCGCCAGCAGCTGGGACAGCACAGATACGCAGTATTTT